Included here is one T cell receptor (beta chain) sequence, with context. This entry is derived from a study of blood T cell repertoires in COVID-19. As for the study in general: Spain, Italy and the United States supplied samples that represented acute and convalescent COVID-19.

Sequencing used immunoSEQ multiplex PCR; TCRdb keeps in-frame clones, though not all of them. Of about 370,000 clones listed, approximately 90% were seen once; the top ten hold 0.7% to 0.95%. The CDR3 has 15 amino acids. From germline, CDR1 is SGHTA and CDR2 FQGTGA. J gave up 7 bases and V 2 bases, and 5 bases lay outside the gene matches. V gene TRBV7-3 combines with J gene TRBJ2-1; 10 nucleotides align to TRBD2. Sequenced input: PBMCs or T cells enriched from blood (not recorded which). This clonotype originated in a woman between 40 and 50 years old who had been exposed to COVID-19. Here the CDR3 DNA reads TGTGCCAGCAGCTTACGGACTAGCGGTGTGAATGAGCAGTTCTTC. Its translation is CASSLRTSGVNEQFF.